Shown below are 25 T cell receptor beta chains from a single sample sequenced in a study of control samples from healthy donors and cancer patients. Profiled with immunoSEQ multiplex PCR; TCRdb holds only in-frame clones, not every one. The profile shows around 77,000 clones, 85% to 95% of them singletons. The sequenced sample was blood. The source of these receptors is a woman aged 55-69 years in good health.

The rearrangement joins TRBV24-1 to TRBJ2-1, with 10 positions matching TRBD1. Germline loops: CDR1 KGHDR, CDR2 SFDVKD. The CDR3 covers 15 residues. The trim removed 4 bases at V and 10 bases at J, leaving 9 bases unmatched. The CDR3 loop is CATSDPGTGAEEQFF. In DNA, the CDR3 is TGTGCCACCAGTGACCCCGGGACAGGGGCAGAAGAGCAGTTCTTC.

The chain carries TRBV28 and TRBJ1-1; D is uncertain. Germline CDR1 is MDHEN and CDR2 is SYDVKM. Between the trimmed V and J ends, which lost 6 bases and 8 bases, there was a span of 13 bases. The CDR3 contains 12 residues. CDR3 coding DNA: TGTGCCAGCAGGCAAGGACCCCAGGAAGCTTTCTTT. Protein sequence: CASRQGPQEAFF.

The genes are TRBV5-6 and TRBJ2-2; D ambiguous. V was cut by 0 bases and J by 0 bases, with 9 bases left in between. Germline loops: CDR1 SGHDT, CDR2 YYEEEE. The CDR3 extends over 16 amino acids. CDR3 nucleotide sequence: TGTGCCAGCAGCTTGGGTGCAGCTCCGAACACCGGGGAGCTGTTTTTT. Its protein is CASSLGAAPNTGELFF.

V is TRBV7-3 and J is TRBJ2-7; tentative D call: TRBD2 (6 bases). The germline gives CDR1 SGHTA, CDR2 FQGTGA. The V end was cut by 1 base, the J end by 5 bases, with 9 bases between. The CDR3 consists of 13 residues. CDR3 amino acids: CASSLRGDDEQYF. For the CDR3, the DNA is TGTGCCAGCAGCTTAAGGGGGGACGACGAGCAGTACTTC.

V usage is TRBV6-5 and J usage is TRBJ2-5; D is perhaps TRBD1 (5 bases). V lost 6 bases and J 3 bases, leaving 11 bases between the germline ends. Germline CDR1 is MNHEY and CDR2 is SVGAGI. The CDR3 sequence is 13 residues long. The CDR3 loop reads CASSHRTKETQYF. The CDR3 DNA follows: TGTGCCAGCAGCCACCGGACAAAAGAGACCCAGTACTTC.

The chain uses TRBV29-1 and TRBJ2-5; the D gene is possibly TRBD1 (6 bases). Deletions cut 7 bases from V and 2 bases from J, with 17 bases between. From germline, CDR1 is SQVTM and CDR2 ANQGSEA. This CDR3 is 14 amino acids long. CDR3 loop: CSGSGAQGQETQYF. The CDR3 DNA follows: TGCAGCGGTTCAGGGGCCCAGGGGCAAGAGACCCAGTACTTC.

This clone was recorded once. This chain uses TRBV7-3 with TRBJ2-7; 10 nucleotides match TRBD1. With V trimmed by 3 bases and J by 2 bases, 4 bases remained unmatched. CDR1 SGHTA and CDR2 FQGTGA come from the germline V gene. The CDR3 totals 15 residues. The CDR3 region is CASSLSGQGPYEQYF. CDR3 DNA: TGTGCCAGCAGCTTGTCGGGACAGGGGCCCTACGAGCAGTACTTC.

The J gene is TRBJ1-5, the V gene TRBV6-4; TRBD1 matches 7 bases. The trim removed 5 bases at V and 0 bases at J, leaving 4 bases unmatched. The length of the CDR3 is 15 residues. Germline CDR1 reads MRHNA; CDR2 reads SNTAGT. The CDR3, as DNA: TGTGCCAGCAGTCCCGGGACAGATAGCAATCAGCCCCAGCATTTT. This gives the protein CASSPGTDSNQPQHF.

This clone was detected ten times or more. CDR3 DNA: TGTGCCAGCAGCACACCGAGGTCGGGGGCCGACACCGGGGAGCTGTTTTTT. This sequence encodes CASSTPRSGADTGELFF. This chain uses TRBV9 with TRBJ2-2; the D call may be TRBD1 or TRBD2 (6 bases each). Trimming removed 4 bases from V and 3 bases from J, with 19 bases in between. The CDR3 spans 17 residues. Looked up from germline, CDR1 is SGDLS and CDR2 is YYNGEE.

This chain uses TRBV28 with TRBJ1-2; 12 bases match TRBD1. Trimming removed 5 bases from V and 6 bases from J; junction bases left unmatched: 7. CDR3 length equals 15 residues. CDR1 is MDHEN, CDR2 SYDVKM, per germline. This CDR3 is CASSAGTGGFDGYTF. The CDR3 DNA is TGTGCCAGCAGTGCCGGGACAGGGGGCTTCGATGGCTACACCTTC.

The CDR3 here is CASSPGLAAYNEQFF. In DNA form, the CDR3 reads TGTGCCAGCAGCCCGGGACTAGCGGCTTACAATGAGCAGTTCTTC. The chain employs TRBV11-2 and TRBJ2-1, with 11 bases identical to TRBD2. Trimming removed 5 bases from V and 4 bases from J; junction bases left unmatched: 4. CDR3 length equals 15 residues. From germline, CDR1 is SGHAT and CDR2 FQNNGV.

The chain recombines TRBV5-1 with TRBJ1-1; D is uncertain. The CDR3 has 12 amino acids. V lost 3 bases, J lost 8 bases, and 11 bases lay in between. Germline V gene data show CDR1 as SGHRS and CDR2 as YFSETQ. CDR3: CASSSQGQEAFF. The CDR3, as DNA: TGCGCCAGCAGCTCCCAAGGGCAGGAAGCTTTCTTT.

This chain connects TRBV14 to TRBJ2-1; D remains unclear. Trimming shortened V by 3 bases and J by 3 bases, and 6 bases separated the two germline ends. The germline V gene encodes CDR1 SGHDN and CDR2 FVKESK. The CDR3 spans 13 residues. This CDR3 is CASSQAYYNEQFF. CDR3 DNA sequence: TGTGCCAGCAGCCAGGCCTACTACAATGAGCAGTTCTTC.

As DNA, the CDR3 is TGTGCCAGCAGTCCAGACAGGGGTCATCAGCCCCAGCATTTT. Translating it yields CASSPDRGHQPQHF. The chain combines TRBV28 with TRBJ1-5; TRBD1 aligns across 8 bases. The V segment lost 5 bases and the J segment 5 bases; nucleotides outside the gene matches: 5. CDR1 MDHEN and CDR2 SYDVKM come from the germline V gene. The CDR3 covers 14 residues.

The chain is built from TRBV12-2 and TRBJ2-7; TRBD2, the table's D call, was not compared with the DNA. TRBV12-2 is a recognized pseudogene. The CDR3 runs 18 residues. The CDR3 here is CASRSLKGGTSGSYEQYF. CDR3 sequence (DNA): TGTGCAAGTCGCTCCCTAAAAGGGGGGACTAGCGGGAGTTACGAGCAGTACTTC.

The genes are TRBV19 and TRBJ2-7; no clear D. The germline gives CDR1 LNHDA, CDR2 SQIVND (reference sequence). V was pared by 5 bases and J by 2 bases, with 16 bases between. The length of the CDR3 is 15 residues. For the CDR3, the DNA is TGTGCCAGTAGTGTCACTTCCCCCGGAACCTACGAGCAGTACTTC. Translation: CASSVTSPGTYEQYF.

CDR3 sequence: CASSSGHPNSPLHF. Here the CDR3 DNA reads TGTGCCAGCAGCAGTGGACACCCTAATTCACCCCTCCACTTT. The J gene is TRBJ1-6, the V gene TRBV5-4, with a weak D call TRBD1 (5 bases). The germline V and J ends were trimmed by 4 bases and 6 bases, with 11 bases remaining between them. The CDR3 is 14 amino acids. The germline gives CDR1 SGHNT, CDR2 YYREEE (reference sequence).

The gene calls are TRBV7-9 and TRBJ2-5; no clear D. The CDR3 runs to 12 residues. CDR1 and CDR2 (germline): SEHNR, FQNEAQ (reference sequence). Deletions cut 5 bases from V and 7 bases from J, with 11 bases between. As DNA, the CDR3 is TGTGCCAGCAGCATCCCTGGTAGGACCCAGTACTTC. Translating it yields CASSIPGRTQYF.

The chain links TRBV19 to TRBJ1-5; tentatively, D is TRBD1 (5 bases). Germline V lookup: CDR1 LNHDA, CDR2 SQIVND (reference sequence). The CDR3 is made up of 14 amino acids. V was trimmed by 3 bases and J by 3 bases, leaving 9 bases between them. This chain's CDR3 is CASSIADNNQPQHF. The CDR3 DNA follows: TGTGCCAGTAGTATTGCGGACAACAATCAGCCCCAGCATTTT.

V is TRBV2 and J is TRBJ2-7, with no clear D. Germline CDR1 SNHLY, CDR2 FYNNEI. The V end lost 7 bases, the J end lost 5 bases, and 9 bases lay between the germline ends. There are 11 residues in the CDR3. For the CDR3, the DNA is TGTGCCAGCACCCGAAGGGACGAGCAGTACTTC. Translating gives CASTRRDEQYF.

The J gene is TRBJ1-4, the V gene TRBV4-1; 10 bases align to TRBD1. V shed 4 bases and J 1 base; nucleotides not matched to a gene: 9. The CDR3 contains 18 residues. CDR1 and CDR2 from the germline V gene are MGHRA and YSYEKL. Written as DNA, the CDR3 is TGCGCCAGCAGCCCCCGGGACAGGGGCGTTAGAACTAATGAAAAACTGTTTTTT. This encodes CASSPRDRGVRTNEKLFF.

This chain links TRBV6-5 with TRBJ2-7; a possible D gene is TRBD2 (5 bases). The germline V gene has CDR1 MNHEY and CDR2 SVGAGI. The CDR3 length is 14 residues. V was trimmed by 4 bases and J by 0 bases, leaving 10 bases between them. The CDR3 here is CASSFKRDSYEQYF. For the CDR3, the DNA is TGTGCCAGCAGTTTTAAACGGGACTCCTACGAGCAGTACTTC.

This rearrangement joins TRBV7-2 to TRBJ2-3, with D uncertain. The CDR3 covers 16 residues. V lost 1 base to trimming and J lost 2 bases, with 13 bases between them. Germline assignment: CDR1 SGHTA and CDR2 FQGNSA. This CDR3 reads CASSLGWRLHTDTQYF. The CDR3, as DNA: TGTGCCAGCAGCTTAGGTTGGCGATTGCACACAGATACGCAGTATTTT.

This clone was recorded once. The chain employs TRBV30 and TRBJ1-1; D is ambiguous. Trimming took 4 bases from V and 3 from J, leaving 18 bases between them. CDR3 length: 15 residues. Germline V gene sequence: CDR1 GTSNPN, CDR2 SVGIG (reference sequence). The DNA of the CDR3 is TGTGCCTGGAAGCCCATCGTCGTGGGAGACACTGAAGCTTTCTTT. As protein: CAWKPIVVGDTEAFF. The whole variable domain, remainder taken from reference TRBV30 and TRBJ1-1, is SQTIHQWPATLVQPVGSPLSLECTVEGTSNPNLYWYRQAAGRGLQLLFYSVGIGQISSEVPQNLSASRPQDRQFILSSKKLLLSDSGFYLCAWKPIVVGDTEAFFGQGTRLTVV.

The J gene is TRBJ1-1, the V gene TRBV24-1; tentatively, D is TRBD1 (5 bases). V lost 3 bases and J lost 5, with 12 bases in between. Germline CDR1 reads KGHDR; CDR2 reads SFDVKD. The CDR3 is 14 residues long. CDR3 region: CATSDGGIGTEAFF. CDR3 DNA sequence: TGTGCCACCAGTGATGGGGGGATTGGTACTGAAGCTTTCTTT.